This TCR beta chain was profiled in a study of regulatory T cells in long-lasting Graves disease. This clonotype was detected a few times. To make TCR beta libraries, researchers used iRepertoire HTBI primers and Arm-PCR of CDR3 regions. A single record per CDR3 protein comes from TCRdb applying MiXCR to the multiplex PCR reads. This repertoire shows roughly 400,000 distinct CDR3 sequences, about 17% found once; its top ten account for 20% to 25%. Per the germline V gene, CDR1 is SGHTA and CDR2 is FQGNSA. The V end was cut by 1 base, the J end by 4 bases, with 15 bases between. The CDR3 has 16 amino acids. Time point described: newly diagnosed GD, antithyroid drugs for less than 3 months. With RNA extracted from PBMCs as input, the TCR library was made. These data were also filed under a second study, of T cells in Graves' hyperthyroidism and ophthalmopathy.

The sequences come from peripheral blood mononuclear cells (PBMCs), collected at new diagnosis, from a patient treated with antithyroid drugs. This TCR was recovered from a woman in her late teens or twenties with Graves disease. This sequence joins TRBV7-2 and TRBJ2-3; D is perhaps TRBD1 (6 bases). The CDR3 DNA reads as TGTGCCAGCAGCTTAGGCCCAGGGGTCCAGGCAGATACGCAGTATTTT. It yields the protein CASSLGPGVQADTQYF.